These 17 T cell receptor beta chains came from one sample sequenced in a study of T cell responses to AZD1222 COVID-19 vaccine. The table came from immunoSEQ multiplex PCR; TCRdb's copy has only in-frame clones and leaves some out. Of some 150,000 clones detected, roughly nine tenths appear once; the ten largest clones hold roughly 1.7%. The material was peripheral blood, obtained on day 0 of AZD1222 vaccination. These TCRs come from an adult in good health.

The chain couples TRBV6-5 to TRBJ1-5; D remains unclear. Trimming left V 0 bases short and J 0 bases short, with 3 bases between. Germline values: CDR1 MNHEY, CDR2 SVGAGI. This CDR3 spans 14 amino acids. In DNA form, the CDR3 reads TGTGCCAGCAGTTACTCGGGTAGCAATCAGCCCCAGCATTTT. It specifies CASSYSGSNQPQHF.

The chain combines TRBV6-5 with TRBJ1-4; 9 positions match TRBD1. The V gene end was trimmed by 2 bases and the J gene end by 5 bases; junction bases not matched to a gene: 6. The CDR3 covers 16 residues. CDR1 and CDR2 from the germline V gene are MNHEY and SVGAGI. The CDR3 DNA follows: TGTGCCAGCAGTTACCGTGGACAGGGGAGAAATGAAAAACTGTTTTTT. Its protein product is CASSYRGQGRNEKLFF.

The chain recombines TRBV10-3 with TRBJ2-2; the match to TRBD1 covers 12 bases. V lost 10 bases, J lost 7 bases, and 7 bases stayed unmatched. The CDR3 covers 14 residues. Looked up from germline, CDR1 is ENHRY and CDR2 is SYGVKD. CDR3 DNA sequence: TGTGCCACCGGGACAGGGGGCGGTGGCGGGGAGCTGTTTTTT. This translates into CATGTGGGGGELFF.

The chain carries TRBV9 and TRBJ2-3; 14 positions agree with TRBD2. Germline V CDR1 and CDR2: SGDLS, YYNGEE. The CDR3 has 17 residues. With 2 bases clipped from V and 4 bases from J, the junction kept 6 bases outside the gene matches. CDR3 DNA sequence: TGTGCCAGCAGCGTCGGGACTAGCGGGAGAGTCGCAGATACGCAGTATTTT. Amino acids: CASSVGTSGRVADTQYF.

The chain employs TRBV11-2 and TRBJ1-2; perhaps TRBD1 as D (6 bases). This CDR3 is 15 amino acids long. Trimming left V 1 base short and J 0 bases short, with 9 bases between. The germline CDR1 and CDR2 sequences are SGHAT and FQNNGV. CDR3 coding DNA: TGTGCCAGCAGCTTAGCAGGGGCAACTAACTATGGCTACACCTTC. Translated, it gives CASSLAGATNYGYTF.

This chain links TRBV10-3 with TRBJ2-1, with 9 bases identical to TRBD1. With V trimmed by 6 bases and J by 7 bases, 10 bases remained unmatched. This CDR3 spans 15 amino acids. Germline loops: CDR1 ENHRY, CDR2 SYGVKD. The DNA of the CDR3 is TGTGCCATCAGGGAGACAGGGGGGAAGGGTAATGAGCAGTTCTTC. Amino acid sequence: CAIRETGGKGNEQFF.

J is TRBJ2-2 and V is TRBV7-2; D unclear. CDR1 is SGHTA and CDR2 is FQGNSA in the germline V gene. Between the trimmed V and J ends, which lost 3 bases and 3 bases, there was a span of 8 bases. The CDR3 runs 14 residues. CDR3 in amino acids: CASSFHGDTGELFF. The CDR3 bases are TGTGCCAGCAGCTTTCACGGCGACACCGGGGAGCTGTTTTTT. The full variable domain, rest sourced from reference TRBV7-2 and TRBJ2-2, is GAGVSQSPSNKVTEKGKDVELRCDPISGHTALYWYRQSLGQGLEFLIYFQGNSAPDKSGLPSDRFSAERTGGSVSTLTIQRTQQEDSAVYLCASSFHGDTGELFFGEGSRLTVL.

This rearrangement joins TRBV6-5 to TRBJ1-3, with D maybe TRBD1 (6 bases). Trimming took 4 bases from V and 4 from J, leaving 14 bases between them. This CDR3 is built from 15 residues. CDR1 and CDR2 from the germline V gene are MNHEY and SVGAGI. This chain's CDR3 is CASSSLDSRGNTIYF. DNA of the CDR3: TGTGCCAGCAGTTCGCTGGACAGCCGAGGAAACACCATATATTTT.

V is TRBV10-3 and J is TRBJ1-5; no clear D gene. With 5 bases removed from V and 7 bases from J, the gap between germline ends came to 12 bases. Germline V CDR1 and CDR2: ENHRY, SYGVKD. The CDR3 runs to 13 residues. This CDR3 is CAISTPEGQPQHF. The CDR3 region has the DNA TGTGCCATCAGTACCCCGGAGGGACAGCCCCAGCATTTT.

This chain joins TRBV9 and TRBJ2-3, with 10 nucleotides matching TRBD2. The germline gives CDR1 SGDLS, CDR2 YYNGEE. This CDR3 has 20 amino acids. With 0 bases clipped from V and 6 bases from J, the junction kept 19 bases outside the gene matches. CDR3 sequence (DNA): TGTGCCAGCAGCGTAGTGGGTCTAGCGGGGGTCCCCACATCAGTGGATACGCAGTATTTT. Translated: CASSVVGLAGVPTSVDTQYF.

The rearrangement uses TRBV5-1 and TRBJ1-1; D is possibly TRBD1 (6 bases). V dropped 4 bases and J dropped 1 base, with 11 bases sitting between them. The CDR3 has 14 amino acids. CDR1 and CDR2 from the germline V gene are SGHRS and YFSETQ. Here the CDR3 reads CASSSGQTNTEAFF. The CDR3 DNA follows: TGCGCCAGCAGCAGTGGACAGACGAACACTGAAGCTTTCTTT.

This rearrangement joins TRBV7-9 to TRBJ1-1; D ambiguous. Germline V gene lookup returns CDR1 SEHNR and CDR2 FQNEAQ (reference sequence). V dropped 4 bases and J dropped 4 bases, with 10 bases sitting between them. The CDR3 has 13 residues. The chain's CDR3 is CASSSRVGTEAFF. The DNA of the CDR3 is TGTGCCAGCAGCTCTCGGGTTGGCACTGAAGCTTTCTTT.

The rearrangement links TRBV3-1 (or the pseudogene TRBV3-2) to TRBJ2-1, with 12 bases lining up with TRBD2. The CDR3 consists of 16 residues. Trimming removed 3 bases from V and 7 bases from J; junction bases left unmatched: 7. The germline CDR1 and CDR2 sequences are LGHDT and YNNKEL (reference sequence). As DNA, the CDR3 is TGTGCCAGCAGCCACTGGACTAGCGGGACGACTAATGAGCAGTTCTTC. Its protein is CASSHWTSGTTNEQFF.

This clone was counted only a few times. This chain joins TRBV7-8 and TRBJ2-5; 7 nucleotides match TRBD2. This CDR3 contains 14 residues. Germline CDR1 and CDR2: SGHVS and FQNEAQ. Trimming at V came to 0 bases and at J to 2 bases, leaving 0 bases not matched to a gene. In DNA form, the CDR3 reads TGTGCCAGCAGCTTAGCGGGACTACAAGAGACCCAGTACTTC. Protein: CASSLAGLQETQYF.

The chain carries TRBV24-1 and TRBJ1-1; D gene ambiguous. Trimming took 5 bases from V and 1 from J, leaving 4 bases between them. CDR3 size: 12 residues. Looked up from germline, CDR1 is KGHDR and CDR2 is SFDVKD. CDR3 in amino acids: CATSGGNTEAFF. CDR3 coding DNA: TGTGCCACCAGTGGAGGGAACACTGAAGCTTTCTTT.

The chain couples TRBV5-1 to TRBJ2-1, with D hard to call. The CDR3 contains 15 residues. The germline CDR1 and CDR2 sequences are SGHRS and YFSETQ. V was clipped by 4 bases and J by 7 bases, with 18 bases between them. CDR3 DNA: TGCGCCAGCAGCCCGTCGAGGCAGCGCAGGAATGAGCAGTTCTTC. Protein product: CASSPSRQRRNEQFF.

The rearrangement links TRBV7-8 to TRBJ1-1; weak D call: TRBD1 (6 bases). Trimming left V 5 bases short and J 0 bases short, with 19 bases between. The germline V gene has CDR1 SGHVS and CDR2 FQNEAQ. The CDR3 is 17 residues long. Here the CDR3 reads CASSAKRGISMNTEAFF. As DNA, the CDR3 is TGTGCCAGCAGCGCGAAAAGGGGGATTAGCATGAACACTGAAGCTTTCTTT.